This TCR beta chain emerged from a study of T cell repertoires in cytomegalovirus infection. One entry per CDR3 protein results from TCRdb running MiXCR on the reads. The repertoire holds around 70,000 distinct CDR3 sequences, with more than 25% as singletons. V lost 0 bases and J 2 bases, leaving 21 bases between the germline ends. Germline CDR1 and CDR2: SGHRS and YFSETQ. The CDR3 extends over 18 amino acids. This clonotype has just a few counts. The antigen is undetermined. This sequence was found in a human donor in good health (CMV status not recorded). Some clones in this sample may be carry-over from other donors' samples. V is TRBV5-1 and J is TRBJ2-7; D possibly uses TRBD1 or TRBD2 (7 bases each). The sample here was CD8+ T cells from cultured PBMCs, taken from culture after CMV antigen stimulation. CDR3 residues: CASSLVQGGDRPPYEQYF. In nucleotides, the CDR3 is TGCGCCAGCAGCTTGGTCCAGGGGGGGGACCGACCACCCTACGAGCAGTACTTC.